What follows are 31 T cell receptor beta chains derived from one specimen sequenced in a study of neurological immune-mediated disorders. Using its own MiXCR run on the 5' RACE reads, TCRdb lists one record per CDR3 protein. The data contain about 33,000 distinct CDR3 sequences, over 1.2% of them seen just once; the ten biggest clones take up about a tenth. The sample was PBMCs. The receptors here all came from a woman in her thirties with multiple sclerosis.

This clonotype was seen at least ten times. The chain links TRBV4-2 to TRBJ2-2; the match to TRBD2 covers 9 bases. Germline V gene lookup returns CDR1 LGHNA and CDR2 YNFKEQ. CDR3 size: 17 residues. V was pared by 0 bases and J by 5 bases, with 7 bases of the junction left unmatched. Here the CDR3 reads CASSQEGAGGPTGELFF. DNA for the CDR3: TGTGCCAGCAGCCAAGAAGGCGCGGGGGGGCCAACCGGGGAGCTGTTTTTT.

This clonotype was seen ten or more times. The rearrangement links TRBV3-1 to TRBJ2-7; D gene uncertain. V gave up 2 bases and J gave up 4 bases, with 18 bases separating them. The CDR3 extends over 16 amino acids. Germline CDR1 is LGHDT and CDR2 is YNNKEL (reference sequence). This CDR3 reads CASSQYVSQSSYEQYF. CDR3 nucleotide sequence: TGTGCCAGCAGCCAATACGTCTCCCAATCCTCTTACGAGCAGTACTTC.

This clonotype has at least ten counts. The chain is built from TRBV5-1 and TRBJ2-7; 7 bases line up with TRBD1. Germline CDR1 is SGHRS and CDR2 is YFSETQ. The CDR3 covers 14 residues. V was clipped by 5 bases and J by 4 bases; unmatched bases: 9. This chain's CDR3 is CASSTGQITYEQYF. CDR3 DNA sequence: TGCGCCAGCAGTACGGGACAGATCACTTACGAGCAGTACTTC.

This clonotype was detected many times. The gene calls are TRBV5-1 and TRBJ2-1; 8 bases fit TRBD2. The germline gives CDR1 SGHRS, CDR2 YFSETQ. V lost 4 bases and J lost 3; bases outside the gene matches: 12. This CDR3 is built from 17 residues. CDR3 nucleotides: TGCGCCAGCAGCCTAATCGGCGGGGGGACGGGCTACAATGAGCAGTTCTTC. Residues: CASSLIGGGTGYNEQFF.

This clonotype was counted at least ten times. The chain employs TRBV12-3 or TRBV12-4 and TRBJ1-5; 8 bases align to TRBD1. The CDR3 spans 14 residues. The trim removed 6 bases at V and 6 bases at J, leaving 7 bases unmatched. CDR3 nucleotides: TGTGCCAGCAGAAGACAGGGGACCAGTCAGCCCCAGCATTTT. Encoded protein: CASRRQGTSQPQHF.

This clonotype was seen many times. The chain links TRBV20-1 to TRBJ1-1, with 7 bases identical to TRBD1. The CDR3 has 14 amino acids. Trimming cost V 6 bases and J 0 bases; bases outside gene matches: 7. Germline V gene data show CDR1 as DFQATT and CDR2 as SNEGSKA (reference sequence). The CDR3 region has the DNA TGCAGTGCGGCACGGGACAGCTTGAACACTGAAGCTTTCTTT. Translating it yields CSAARDSLNTEAFF.

This clonotype appeared many times. CDR3 nucleotides: TGCAGTGCCGGCCGCAGGGAGCATTTT. This codes for CSAGRREHF. This chain uses TRBV20-1 with TRBJ1-5; a weak D match, TRBD1 (5 bases). This CDR3 contains 9 residues. The germline V and J ends were trimmed by 6 bases and 14 bases, with 11 bases remaining between them. Looked up from germline, CDR1 is DFQATT and CDR2 is SNEGSKA (reference sequence).

This clonotype came up many times. The V gene is TRBV20-1, the J gene TRBJ1-1; D remains ambiguous. This CDR3 region has 13 residues. Trimming pared 6 bases from V and 0 bases from J, leaving 11 bases between. Germline assignment: CDR1 DFQATT and CDR2 SNEGSKA (reference sequence). The CDR3 DNA sequence: TGCAGTGCCAACCTGATCGTGAACACTGAAGCTTTCTTT. Translating it yields CSANLIVNTEAFF.

This clonotype was observed many times. The V call is TRBV7-9, the J call TRBJ2-1; possibly TRBD2 for D (5 bases). Trimming took 8 bases from V and 0 from J, leaving 11 bases between them. This CDR3 is built from 14 residues. The germline V gene has CDR1 SEHNR and CDR2 FQNEAQ (reference sequence). This CDR3 reads CASLGLGSYNEQFF. In DNA, the CDR3 is TGTGCCAGCCTAGGACTGGGCTCCTACAATGAGCAGTTCTTC.

This clonotype was counted ten times or more. This chain connects TRBV11-2 to TRBJ2-7, with 8 bases fitting TRBD1. The CDR3 loop spans 16 amino acids. J was trimmed by 4 bases and V by 3 bases; bases with no gene match: 11. Germline V gives CDR1 SGHAT, CDR2 FQNNGV. The CDR3 coding sequence is TGTGCCAGCAGCTTCGCGGCAGGGGGCTATGATTACGAGCAGTACTTC. Translating gives CASSFAAGGYDYEQYF.

This clonotype was detected ten times or more. The J gene is TRBJ2-7, the V gene TRBV24-1, with D maybe TRBD2 (7 bases). CDR3 length equals 14 residues. Germline values: CDR1 KGHDR, CDR2 SFDVKD. V shed 10 bases and J shed 0 bases, with 15 bases lying between them. CDR3 region: CATPRGGISYEQYF. The CDR3 region has the DNA TGTGCCACACCGAGGGGGGGAATCTCCTACGAGCAGTACTTC.

The chain joins TRBV20-1 to TRBJ1-2, with TRBD1 matching over 9 bases. This CDR3 comprises 14 residues. Germline loops: CDR1 DFQATT, CDR2 SNEGSKA (reference sequence). With V trimmed by 7 bases and J by 8 bases, 14 bases remained unmatched. The CDR3 DNA follows: TGCAGTGTGGTGGAGCGGACAGGGGCCTACGGCTACACCTTC. It translates to CSVVERTGAYGYTF.

This clonotype was observed at least ten times. The CDR3 DNA sequence: TGTGCCAGCAGCTTAGGCCCGGCTAGCTACGAGCAGTACTTC. It encodes CASSLGPASYEQYF. The rearrangement uses TRBV7-2 and TRBJ2-7; unclear D gene. Between the trimmed V and J ends, which lost 1 base and 3 bases, there was a span of 10 bases. The CDR3 has 14 amino acids. From germline, CDR1 is SGHTA and CDR2 FQGNSA.

This clonotype was detected ten times or more. The genes are TRBV12-3 or TRBV12-4 and TRBJ1-5; D is perhaps TRBD1 (6 bases). This CDR3 has 17 amino acids. Trimming removed 9 bases from V and 2 bases from J, with 23 bases in between. CDR3 sequence: CASSGGDKAGGNQPQHF. CDR3 nucleotides: TGTGCCAGTTCCGGGGGGGACAAGGCTGGCGGCAATCAGCCCCAGCATTTT.

This clonotype was counted many times. This rearrangement joins TRBV5-1 to TRBJ2-7; 11 bases are a match to TRBD2. CDR3 length: 15 residues. Germline V gene lookup returns CDR1 SGHRS and CDR2 YFSETQ. V lost 2 bases and J lost 6; bases outside the gene matches: 7. CDR3 amino acids: CASSLSPGTSGEQYF. The CDR3, as DNA: TGCGCCAGCAGCTTATCTCCCGGGACTAGCGGCGAGCAGTACTTC. Full variable domain (rest looked up from reference TRBV5-1 and TRBJ2-7): KAGVTQTPRYLIKTRGQQVTLSCSPISGHRSVSWYQQTPGQGLQFLFEYFSETQRNKGNFPGRFSGRQFSNSRSEMNVSTLELGDSALYLCASSLSPGTSGEQYFGPGTRLTVT.

Many counts were recorded for this clonotype. The chain joins TRBV5-1 to TRBJ1-2; perhaps TRBD1 as D (6 bases). Germline CDR1 and CDR2: SGHRS and YFSETQ. V was cut by 4 bases and J by 3 bases, with 16 bases left in between. The CDR3 has 15 amino acids. The CDR3 reads CASSQGGGRDYGYTF. CDR3 in DNA: TGCGCCAGCAGCCAGGGTGGGGGCCGGGACTATGGCTACACCTTC.

This clonotype was detected many times. The chain recombines TRBV20-1 with TRBJ2-7, with 7 positions matching TRBD1. The junction had 5 bases not matched to a gene; V was cut back by 5 bases and J by 1 base. This CDR3 is built from 13 residues. Germline-derived CDR1 and CDR2 are DFQATT and SNEGSKA (reference sequence). The CDR3 here is CSAARDRSYEQYF. The CDR3 DNA reads TGCAGTGCTGCTCGGGACAGATCCTACGAGCAGTACTTC.

This clonotype was found many times. The rearrangement links TRBV5-1 to TRBJ1-2; D not resolved. Looked up from germline, CDR1 is SGHRS and CDR2 is YFSETQ. This CDR3 contains 17 residues. V was clipped by 0 bases and J by 2 bases, with 17 bases between them. The CDR3 region is CASSLVANPTINYGYTF. The CDR3 DNA is TGCGCCAGCAGCTTGGTGGCAAATCCAACTATAAACTATGGCTACACCTTC.

This clonotype was counted ten times or more. This sequence joins TRBV5-1 and TRBJ2-1; D perhaps matches TRBD1 (5 bases). The CDR3 runs 13 residues. Trimming stripped 3 bases from V and 10 bases from J, with 14 bases between. Per germline, CDR1 SGHRS and CDR2 YFSETQ. The CDR3 is CASSSGPIGEQFF. The CDR3, as DNA: TGCGCCAGCAGCTCAGGGCCGATTGGGGAGCAGTTCTTC.

This clonotype came up many times. This sequence joins TRBV10-3 and TRBJ2-3; TRBD1 agrees at 9 bases. The J segment lost 2 bases and the V segment lost 7 bases, leaving 7 bases of the junction unmatched. CDR1 ENHRY and CDR2 SYGVKD come from the germline V gene. The CDR3 totals 15 residues. CDR3 region: CAIMRGQGNTDTQYF. For the CDR3, the DNA is TGTGCCATCATGCGGGGACAGGGCAACACAGATACGCAGTATTTT.

This clonotype was detected many times. The rearrangement uses TRBV20-1 and TRBJ2-5; 9 bases line up with TRBD2. The length of the CDR3 is 18 residues. Germline V CDR1 and CDR2: DFQATT, SNEGSKA (reference sequence). The J segment lost 1 base and the V segment lost 7 bases, leaving 19 bases of the junction unmatched. CDR3 sequence: CSVTHGGGAGGPQETQYF. The CDR3 DNA reads as TGCAGTGTAACACACGGAGGAGGAGCGGGGGGCCCCCAAGAGACCCAGTACTTC.

This clonotype has at least ten counts. The chain couples TRBV20-1 to TRBJ2-7; weak D call: TRBD2 (6 bases). Germline V gene sequence: CDR1 DFQATT, CDR2 SNEGSKA (reference sequence). The length of the CDR3 is 11 residues. Trimming stripped 4 bases from V and 7 bases from J, with 11 bases between. CDR3 in amino acids: CSATLGREQYF. CDR3 DNA sequence: TGCAGTGCTACCCTAGGGAGGGAGCAGTACTTC.

This clonotype was recorded at least ten times. The V and J genes are TRBV6-7 and TRBJ2-7, with unresolved D. TRBV6-7 is identified as an open reading frame with a role that is uncertain. V shed 6 bases and J shed 2 bases, with 5 bases lying between them. The CDR3 has 11 amino acids. CDR3 protein: CASREPYEQYF. The CDR3 bases are TGTGCCAGCAGGGAACCCTACGAGCAGTACTTC.

This clonotype has at least ten counts. The chain carries TRBV12-3 or TRBV12-4 and TRBJ2-3, with 9 bases matching TRBD2. The CDR3 spans 13 residues. The V and J ends lost 10 bases and 1 base, in that order; junction bases with no gene match: 3. CDR3 nucleotide sequence: TGTGCCACGGGACTAGCTGGCACAGATACGCAGTATTTT. Its protein product is CATGLAGTDTQYF.

In this sample, this clonotype turned up many times. The chain carries TRBV9 and TRBJ1-1; TRBD1 aligns across 8 bases. Germline trimming cut 3 bases from V and 12 bases from J; bases unmatched to any gene: 10. The CDR3 sequence is 13 residues long. Germline lookup yields CDR1 SGDLS and CDR2 YYNGEE. CDR3 in DNA: TGTGCCAGCAGCGCCGATCTCCGGGACAGGACTTTCTTT. This encodes CASSADLRDRTFF.

This clonotype was recorded many times. J is TRBJ1-6 and V is TRBV20-1; D unresolved. V was clipped by 3 bases and J by 9 bases, with 12 bases between them. CDR3 length: 13 amino acids. Germline V CDR1 and CDR2: DFQATT, SNEGSKA (reference sequence). The CDR3 loop reads CSASGQSSSPLHF. CDR3 in DNA: TGCAGTGCTAGTGGGCAGTCCAGTTCACCCCTCCACTTT.

This clonotype was picked up many times. CDR3 sequence: CASSLAGDPYNEQFF. DNA of the CDR3: TGTGCCAGCAGCTTAGCGGGGGACCCCTACAATGAGCAGTTCTTC. The chain combines TRBV7-2 with TRBJ2-1, with D perhaps matching TRBD1 or TRBD2 (5 bases each). Germline V gene data show CDR1 as SGHTA and CDR2 as FQGNSA. The germline V and J ends were trimmed by 0 bases and 2 bases, with 8 bases remaining between them. The CDR3 loop spans 15 amino acids.

This clonotype was observed many times. The chain carries TRBV7-2 and TRBJ2-5; D unclear. V lost 5 bases and J lost 5, with 9 bases in between. Germline V gives CDR1 SGHTA, CDR2 FQGNSA. The CDR3 spans 12 residues. The CDR3 loop is CASSPIRETQYF. CDR3 sequence (DNA): TGTGCCAGCAGCCCGATACGGGAGACCCAGTACTTC.

This clonotype came up many times. This chain uses TRBV20-1 with TRBJ1-2; D unresolved. Germline loops: CDR1 DFQATT, CDR2 SNEGSKA (reference sequence). The V end was cut by 0 bases, the J end by 4 bases, with 9 bases between. The CDR3 has 13 residues. CDR3 DNA: TGCAGTGCTAGAGATATATCTAGCTATGGCTACACCTTC. Translation: CSARDISSYGYTF.

This clonotype has a count of ten or more. The rearrangement links TRBV7-2 to TRBJ2-7; TRBD1 is a possible D gene (6 bases). The CDR3 covers 14 residues. Trimming stripped 5 bases from V and 4 bases from J, with 15 bases between. Germline CDR1 and CDR2: SGHTA and FQGNSA. The CDR3: CASSTQGLGYEQYF. The DNA of the CDR3 is TGTGCCAGCAGCACCCAGGGGCTCGGGTACGAGCAGTACTTC.

There are many counts of this clonotype. The chain couples TRBV20-1 to TRBJ2-2; 8 nucleotides agree with TRBD1. Germline CDR1 is DFQATT and CDR2 is SNEGSKA (reference sequence). The CDR3 extends over 14 amino acids. J gave up 0 bases and V 6 bases, and 3 bases lay outside the gene matches. In DNA form, the CDR3 reads TGCAGTGCGTACAGGGGGACGAACACCGGGGAGCTGTTTTTT. As protein: CSAYRGTNTGELFF.